The entry below gives a single T cell receptor beta chain sequence along with its context. Its matching antigen is unknown. The investigators amplified TCR beta CDR3 regions from RNA transcripts. The HTBI set primed first-round TCR CDR3 RT-PCR. In TCRdb, the multiplex PCR reads were re-called with MiXCR into one record per CDR3 protein. The sample has approximately 360,000 distinct CDR3 sequences, approximately 25% seen once; the top ten hold less than 75%. Stable disease denoted Graves' hyperthyroidism without ophthalmopathy progression within 18 months. The study excluded patients with uncontrolled infection, other autoimmune disease, pregnancy or lactation. For the diagnoses, clinical symptoms, serum thyroxine and TRAb, thyroid ultrasound and orbital computed tomography were used. This sample was included in a study of T cells in Graves' hyperthyroidism and ophthalmopathy. Study conclusions and caveats: In the analysis, a 13 V-J model separated ophthalmopathy from stable hyperthyroidism.

The sample taken for sequencing was blood. This receptor was obtained from a man aged 50 or older with Graves' hyperthyroidism.

In nucleotides, the CDR3 is TGTGCCAGCAGCCAAGCCACGAACGGATTCGGAGGCTACACCTTC. Its protein product is CASSQATNGFGGYTF. This chain links TRBV14 with TRBJ1-2, with unresolved D. V lost 1 base and J lost 8, with 17 bases in between. CDR3 length equals 15 residues. Germline-derived CDR1 and CDR2 are SGHDN and FVKESK.